Ten or more counts support the clone carrying this T cell receptor beta chain. Its antigen is still unknown. This entry belongs to a study of T-cell memory formation after mild COVID-19. Researchers used 5'RACE with constant-segment primers to make TCR alpha and TCR beta cDNA libraries that carry sample barcodes and UMIs. TCRdb reprocessed the 5' RACE reads with MiXCR, giving one entry per CDR3 protein. The repertoire holds around 30,000 distinct CDR3 sequences, with 10% to 15% as singletons. Study-level results: Some SARS-CoV-2-responding clones were already detected in memory before infection.

The V and J ends lost 3 bases and 8 bases respectively, with 14 bases between them. CDR3 length equals 13 residues. The germline V gene has CDR1 SGHNT and CDR2 YYREEE (reference sequence). V and J are TRBV5-4 and TRBJ1-2; the D is unclear. The receptor's source is an adult woman who had mild COVID-19 (a few samples of this study predate the infection). Cell type and time point are not known. Sequences were obtained from PBMCs or a T cell subset sorted from them (not recorded which). In nucleotides, the CDR3 is TGTGCCAGCAGCTCAGCCAACTCAGCCGGCTACACCTTC. It encodes CASSSANSAGYTF. The full variable domain, in which reference TRBV5-4 and TRBJ1-2 provide the parts outside the CDR3, is ETGVTQSPTHLIKTRGQQVTLRCSSQSGHNTVSWYQQALGQGPQFIFQYYREEENGRGNFPPRFSGLQFPNYSSELNVNALELDDSALYLCASSSANSAGYTFGSGTRLTVV.